Below are 12 T cell receptor beta chains sequenced from a single sample in a study of blood T cell repertoires in COVID-19. Data came from immunoSEQ multiplex PCR; TCRdb stores just in-frame clones and leaves some out. The table includes some 250,000 clones, roughly four fifths detected once. Sequencing input: peripheral blood. The receptor set was obtained from a man aged 25 to 40 who had recovered from COVID-19.

This clone has a handful of counts. The V and J genes are TRBV7-9 and TRBJ2-1, with 13 positions matching TRBD2. This CDR3 has 16 amino acids. With 3 bases clipped from V and 6 bases from J, the junction kept 5 bases outside the gene matches. The germline gives CDR1 SEHNR, CDR2 FQNEAQ (reference sequence). CDR3 in DNA: TGTGCCAGCAGCTTGTCCGGGACTAGCGGGGTCAATGAGCAGTTCTTC. Translation gives CASSLSGTSGVNEQFF.

The sample holds a few counts of this clone. The V and J genes are TRBV28 and TRBJ2-7; 9 bases align to TRBD1. The germline V gene encodes CDR1 MDHEN and CDR2 SYDVKM. The CDR3 extends over 14 amino acids. J was trimmed by 5 bases and V by 4 bases; bases with no gene match: 6. The DNA for the CDR3 is TGTGCCAGCAGTTGGGACAGGGCACAGGACGAGCAGTACGTC. This encodes CASSWDRAQDEQYV.

The V gene is TRBV27, the J gene TRBJ1-1; TRBD1 agrees at 8 bases. CDR3 length: 16 residues. V lost 2 bases and J lost 0; bases outside the gene matches: 5. Germline CDR1 MNHEY, CDR2 SMNVEV (reference sequence). The CDR3: CASSLVPGGMNTEAFF. The CDR3 DNA is TGTGCCAGCAGTTTAGTACCAGGGGGCATGAACACTGAAGCTTTCTTT.

This rearrangement joins TRBV7-9 to TRBJ1-5; D unclear. Germline V gives CDR1 SEHNR, CDR2 FQNEAQ (reference sequence). V was trimmed by 1 base and J by 1 base, leaving 14 bases between them. This CDR3 contains 17 residues. The DNA for the CDR3 is TGTGCCAGCAGCTTAGTATCCTCAGGAAGGAGCAATCAGCCCCAGCATTTT. This gives the protein CASSLVSSGRSNQPQHF.

V and J are TRBV6-4 and TRBJ1-1, with TRBD1 identical over 7 bases. The CDR3 is made up of 14 amino acids. The V gene's germline CDR1 is MRHNA and CDR2 SNTAGT. V trimming: 4 bases; J trimming: 4 bases; junction bases outside the gene matches: 6. DNA for the CDR3: TGTGCCAGCAGTGTTGTAGGGGGCGGCACTGAAGCTTTCTTT. Translating gives CASSVVGGGTEAFF.

The genes are TRBV24-1 and TRBJ2-4, with TRBD1 matching over 9 bases. Germline V lookup: CDR1 KGHDR, CDR2 SFDVKD. This CDR3 spans 14 amino acids. Trimming cost V 3 bases and J 5 bases; bases outside gene matches: 1. DNA of the CDR3: TGTGCCACCAGTGATAGGACAGGGGAAAACATTCAGTACTTC. Its protein is CATSDRTGENIQYF.

V and J are TRBV9 and TRBJ2-7; 7 bases are a match to TRBD1. J gave up 2 bases and V 4 bases, and 6 bases lay outside the gene matches. Germline-derived CDR1 and CDR2 are SGDLS and YYNGEE. The CDR3 has 14 residues. The chain's CDR3 is CASSSGQDPYEQYF. CDR3 sequence (DNA): TGTGCCAGCAGCTCCGGACAGGATCCCTACGAGCAGTACTTC.

The table lists this clone with a count of one. The chain combines TRBV28 with TRBJ2-7, with 15 nucleotides matching TRBD2. Trimming removed 7 bases from V and 3 bases from J; junction bases left unmatched: 4. CDR1 and CDR2 from the germline V gene are MDHEN and SYDVKM. This CDR3 is built from 15 residues. CDR3: CASKPGLAGGYEQYV. CDR3 nucleotides: TGTGCCAGCAAACCGGGACTAGCGGGGGGCTACGAGCAGTACGTC.

The chain links TRBV6-5 to TRBJ1-1; 9 bases map to TRBD1. The J segment lost 1 base and the V segment lost 2 bases, leaving 2 bases of the junction unmatched. The germline V gene encodes CDR1 MNHEY and CDR2 SVGAGI. The CDR3 has 15 residues. CDR3 protein: CASSYGTGPNTEAFF. The CDR3 coding sequence is TGTGCCAGCAGTTACGGGACAGGGCCGAACACTGAAGCTTTCTTT.

The chain combines TRBV3-1 (or the pseudogene TRBV3-2) with TRBJ2-7; tentative D call: TRBD2 (6 bases). V lost 4 bases and J lost 1, with 11 bases in between. The CDR3 length is 14 residues. CDR1 and CDR2 from the germline V gene are LGHDT and YNNKEL (reference sequence). CDR3 coding DNA: TGTGCCAGCAGCCGGGAGGCGGTTTCCTACGAGCAGTACTTC. It specifies CASSREAVSYEQYF.

The rearrangement links TRBV6-5 to TRBJ1-2; D unclear. This CDR3 region has 13 residues. From germline, CDR1 is MNHEY and CDR2 SVGAGI. Trimming took off 7 bases at V and 5 bases at J, with 14 bases between the two ends. CDR3 in amino acids: CASTREGKYGYTF. The DNA of the CDR3 is TGTGCCAGCACCCGGGAGGGTAAATATGGCTACACCTTC.

As for this clone: Germline and junction disagree at one end, which may indicate a read error. The chain couples TRBV9 to TRBJ2-2, with D tentatively TRBD1 (6 bases). The CDR3 loop spans 16 amino acids. CDR1 is SGDLS and CDR2 is YYNGEE in the germline V gene. CDR3: CASSVEGRGYSGELFF. DNA for the CDR3: TGTGCCAGCAGCGTAGAAGGCAGGGGATATTCCGGGGAGCTATTTTTT.